These 9 T cell receptor beta chains originate from one sample sequenced in a study of monozygotic twins with inflammatory bowel disease (dated by TCRdb to the late 2010s). Library construction relied on 5' RACE. Sequencing was carried out with an Illumina HiSeq 2500. The reads were reprocessed in TCRdb, with one entry per CDR3 protein sequence and no accompanying DNA. The sample table includes nearly 450,000 distinct CDR3 sequences. The ten top clones hold 2.4% of the sample. Sequencing used blood. These receptors were taken from a human donor with ulcerative colitis or Crohn's disease, or a healthy co-twin of an affected twin (not recorded which).

This chain uses TRBV5-1 with TRBJ2-5. CDR3 size: 13 residues. Germline CDR1 is SGHRS and CDR2 is YFSETQ. CDR3 loop: CASSQTFQETQYF.

This chain connects TRBV5-1 to TRBJ1-6. Germline V CDR1 and CDR2: SGHRS, YFSETQ. This CDR3 is 16 amino acids long. CDR3: CASSPTGVSYNSPLHF.

The chain uses TRBV5-5 and TRBJ2-2; TCRdb gives TRBD2 as the D gene, but with no DNA this cannot be confirmed. Germline-derived CDR1 and CDR2 are SGHKS and YYEKEE (reference sequence). This CDR3 contains 17 residues. Here the CDR3 reads CASSLSGTSANTGELFF. The full variable domain, its missing parts supplied by reference TRBV5-5 and TRBJ2-2, is DAGVTQSPTHLIKTRGQQVTLRCSPISGHKSVSWYQQVLGQGPQFIFQYYEKEERGRGNFPDRFSARQFPNYSSELNVNALLLGDSALYLCASSLSGTSANTGELFFGEGSRLTVL.

The chain combines TRBV10-3 with TRBJ2-1; the TCRdb call, TRBD1, lacks DNA for checking. The CDR3 consists of 13 residues. Germline assignment: CDR1 ENHRY and CDR2 SYGVKD. This CDR3 is CAISEDTRDEQFF.

This sequence joins TRBV7-9 and TRBJ2-2; TCRdb names TRBD1, which stays unverified in the absence of DNA. CDR3 size: 14 residues. Germline V lookup: CDR1 SEHNR, CDR2 FQNEAQ (reference sequence). CDR3 protein: CASSPWTVSGELFF.

The chain recombines TRBV19 with TRBJ2-7; TCRdb returns TRBD1, unconfirmable since there is no DNA. Germline assignment: CDR1 LNHDA and CDR2 SQIVND (reference sequence). The CDR3 runs 16 residues. The CDR3 is CASSSPGTGESYEQYF. The full variable domain, in which reference TRBV19 and TRBJ2-7 provide the parts outside the CDR3, is DGGITQSPKYLFRKEGQNVTLSCEQNLNHDAMYWYRQDPGQGLRLIYYSQIVNDFQKGDIAEGYSVSREKKESFPLTVTSAQKNPTAFYLCASSSPGTGESYEQYFGPGTRLTVT.

The rearrangement uses TRBV20-1 and TRBJ2-7. Germline V gives CDR1 DFQATT, CDR2 SNEGSKA (reference sequence). The CDR3 spans 12 residues. This CDR3 is CSARKTTYEQYF.

V gene TRBV27 combines with J gene TRBJ1-2; the TCRdb call, TRBD1, lacks DNA for checking. The CDR3 covers 16 residues. CDR1 is MNHEY, CDR2 SMNVEV, per germline (reference sequence). CDR3 sequence reads: CASRRSPQGVNYGYTF.

This chain's CDR3 is CASSELPGVRETQYF. The chain couples TRBV10-2 to TRBJ2-5. This CDR3 comprises 15 residues. Germline V gives CDR1 WSHSY, CDR2 SAAADI.